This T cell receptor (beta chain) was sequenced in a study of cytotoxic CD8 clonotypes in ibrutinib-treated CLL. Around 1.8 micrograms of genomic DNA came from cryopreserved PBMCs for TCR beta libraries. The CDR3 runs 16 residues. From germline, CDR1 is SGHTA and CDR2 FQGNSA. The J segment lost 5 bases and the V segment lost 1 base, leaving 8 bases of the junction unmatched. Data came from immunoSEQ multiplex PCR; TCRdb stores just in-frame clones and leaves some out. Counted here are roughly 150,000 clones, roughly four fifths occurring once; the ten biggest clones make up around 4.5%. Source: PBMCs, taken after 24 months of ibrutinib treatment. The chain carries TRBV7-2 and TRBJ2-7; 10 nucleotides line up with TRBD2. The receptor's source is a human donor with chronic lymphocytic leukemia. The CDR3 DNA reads TGTGCCAGCAGCTTAGGGGTAGCGGGAGGAAATAACGAGCAGTACTTC. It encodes CASSLGVAGGNNEQYF. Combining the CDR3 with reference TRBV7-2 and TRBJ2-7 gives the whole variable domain GAGVSQSPSNKVTEKGKDVELRCDPISGHTALYWYRQSLGQGLEFLIYFQGNSAPDKSGLPSDRFSAERTGGSVSTLTIQRTQQEDSAVYLCASSLGVAGGNNEQYFGPGTRLTVT.